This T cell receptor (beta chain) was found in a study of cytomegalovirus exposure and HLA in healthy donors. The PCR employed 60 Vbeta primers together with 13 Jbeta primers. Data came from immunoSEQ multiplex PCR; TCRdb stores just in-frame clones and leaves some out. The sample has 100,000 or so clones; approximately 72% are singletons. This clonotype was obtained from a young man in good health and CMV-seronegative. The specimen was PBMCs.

The CDR3 DNA reads TGCGCCAGCAGCTTGTTCCCGGGCTCCTATAATTCACCCCTCCACTTT. Residues: CASSLFPGSYNSPLHF. The rearrangement links TRBV5-1 to TRBJ1-6; D remains unclear. V was shortened by 1 base and J by 0 bases, with 8 bases between the two germline ends. CDR3 size: 16 residues. The germline gives CDR1 SGHRS, CDR2 YFSETQ.